Listed below are T cell receptor beta chains from one sample, sequenced in a study of blood T cells in healthy people across ages. One entry per CDR3 protein, called by TCRdb with MiXCR from the 5' RACE reads. The top ten clones hold under 20% of a sample with 700,000 to 1,000,000 distinct CDR3 sequences, around 45% of them seen once. Sample: blood. The receptors come from a man aged 55 to 70 in good health. Each CDR3 is given with its conserved first and last residue. D genes are given only for firm matches. Clone sizes are given selectively: once, few, many, or a class where the clone is expanded.

v_call	d_call	clone_size	j_call	cdr3_nt	cdr3_aa
TRBV7-9	-	-	TRBJ1-1	TGTGCCAGCAGCTTAGTCGGCAGAGCGAACACTGAAGCTTTCTTT	CASSLVGRANTEAFF
TRBV24-1	-	few	TRBJ2-1	TGTGCCACCAGTGATTTGTCAGGGGACCTGAACGAGCAGTTCTTC	CATSDLSGDLNEQFF
TRBV30	-	-	TRBJ1-2	TGTGCCTGGAGTCCCGTTAGGCCCCTCTATGGCTACACCTTC	CAWSPVRPLYGYTF
TRBV6-5	-	-	TRBJ1-2	TGTGCCAGCAGTTACTCGACCTGGGCGGGACGACCCGAACTGAGCTATGGCTACACCTTC	CASSYSTWAGRPELSYGYTF
TRBV20-1	-	few	TRBJ2-1	TGCAGTGCCCTTGGCCTACTACGTCTGAATGAGCAGTTCTTC	CSALGLLRLNEQFF
TRBV2	TRBD2	-	TRBJ2-4	TGTGCCAGCGCCCGGGCGGGGGGGCCCAAAAACATTCAGTACTTC	CASARAGGPKNIQYF
TRBV3-1	-	-	TRBJ2-1	TGTGCCAGCAGAAAATCCGGAATAGCCGACAATGAGCAGTTCTTC	CASRKSGIADNEQFF
TRBV5-1	TRBD2	-	TRBJ2-7	TGCGCCAGCAGCTCTGGGGGGACTAGCGGCTACAATGAGCAGTACTTC	CASSSGGTSGYNEQYF
TRBV29-1	-	few	TRBJ2-3	TGCAGCGTTGGGAGGGGGGACACGCAGTATTTT	CSVGRGDTQYF
TRBV29-1	TRBD2	-	TRBJ2-2	TGCAGCGTTGAAAGGGAGACTAGCGGGGGGCTAAACACCGGGGAGCTGTTTTTT	CSVERETSGGLNTGELFF
TRBV4-1	-	-	TRBJ1-2	TGCGCCAGCAGCCAAGAGGACAGCCCCAGGGGCTACACCTTC	CASSQEDSPRGYTF
TRBV3-1	-	-	TRBJ2-1	TGTGCCAGCAGCTCCCCCACGGAGGCGAAGAATGAGCAGTTCTTC	CASSSPTEAKNEQFF
TRBV20-1	-	few	TRBJ2-7	TGCAGTGCTAGAGGGCCCCACGGTGACTACGAGCAGTACTTC	CSARGPHGDYEQYF
TRBV13	-	-	TRBJ2-7	TGTGCCAGCAGCCTACAGGCGAGGCTCTACGAGCAGTACTTC	CASSLQARLYEQYF
TRBV12-3/TRBV12-4	TRBD1	-	TRBJ1-2	TGTGCCAGCAGCTCTACCTTGGGGCAGGGGGGGACGTATAACTATGGCTACACCTTC	CASSSTLGQGGTYNYGYTF
TRBV7-2	-	-	TRBJ2-1	TGTGCCAGCAGCTTAGAACTACAGATTTCCCGACGGGAGCAGTTCTTC	CASSLELQISRREQFF
TRBV7-2	-	-	TRBJ1-2	TGTGCCAGCAGCCTTACACCTAACTATGGCTACACCTTC	CASSLTPNYGYTF
TRBV27	-	-	TRBJ2-7	TGTGCCAGCAGCCGCTTCCCAGGGGTCGGGGAGCAGTACTTC	CASSRFPGVGEQYF
TRBV11-2	-	many	TRBJ2-3	TGTGCCAGCAGTTTAGGGGGAGATACGCAGTATTTT	CASSLGGDTQYF
TRBV29-1	-	few	TRBJ2-5	TGCAGCGTTGATAGGGGGACCAAAGAGACCCAGTACTTC	CSVDRGTKETQYF
TRBV12-3/TRBV12-4	-	-	TRBJ2-7	TGTGCCAGCAGGGAACAGGCCAGCAAAGCCTACGAGCAGTACTTC	CASREQASKAYEQYF
TRBV2	TRBD2	-	TRBJ2-1	TGTGCCAGCGTAGCGGGGGGGAGTAATGAGCAGTTCTTC	CASVAGGSNEQFF
TRBV6-1	-	-	TRBJ2-7	TGTGCCAGCACCGACACCTACGGCCTCGTCGAGCAGTACTTC	CASTDTYGLVEQYF
TRBV20-1	-	few	TRBJ2-7	TGCAGTGCTACAGGACACGAGCAGTACTTC	CSATGHEQYF
TRBV6-1	-	-	TRBJ2-3	TGTGCCACCCTTGGGCGGACAGATACGCAGTATTTT	CATLGRTDTQYF
TRBV30	-	-	TRBJ2-6	TGTGCCTGGAGTGTACTAGGGCAGGCCCTCTCTGGGGCCAACGTCCTGACTTTC	CAWSVLGQALSGANVLTF
TRBV4-3	-	-	TRBJ2-7	TGCGCCAGCAGCCAGGAGACAGCTCCCAGCTCCTACGAGCAGTACTTC	CASSQETAPSSYEQYF
TRBV20-1	-	few	TRBJ1-5	TGCAGTGCTGTTTCTGGGACGGCAAATCAGCCCCAGCATTTT	CSAVSGTANQPQHF
TRBV27	TRBD1	-	TRBJ1-1	TGTGCCAGCAGCTCCGGGACAGGGGGTTGGGGGCACTCTGAAGCTTTCTTT	CASSSGTGGWGHSEAFF
TRBV12-3/TRBV12-4	-	-	TRBJ2-1	TGTGCCAGCAGTCCCCTTTTACATGAGCAGTTCTTC	CASSPLLHEQFF
TRBV20-1	TRBD2	few	TRBJ2-5	TGCAGTGCCCGGGGGGGGCCGTACCAAGAGACCCAGTACTTC	CSARGGPYQETQYF
TRBV7-7	-	-	TRBJ2-2	TGTGCTAGCAGCTTAACGGCTTTGGGGGAGCTGTTTTTT	CASSLTALGELFF
TRBV20-1	-	-	TRBJ2-3	TGCAGTGCTTCGGGACCTATTCCCGGTACGCAGTATTTT	CSASGPIPGTQYF
TRBV20-1	-	-	TRBJ1-5	TGCAGTGCTAAAGTGACGGCTAGCAATCAGCCCCAGCATTTT	CSAKVTASNQPQHF
TRBV4-3	-	many	TRBJ2-7	TGCGCCAGCAGCCAGGCCCGGGGCCCCTACGAGCAGTACTTC	CASSQARGPYEQYF
TRBV6-4	TRBD1	few	TRBJ2-1	TGTGCCAGCATATCGGGACAGGGGCAATACAATGAGCAGTTCTTC	CASISGQGQYNEQFF
TRBV14	TRBD1	once	TRBJ1-1	TGTGCCAGCTTTACCGGGACAGGGACCTTTGCTGAAGCTTTCTTT	CASFTGTGTFAEAFF
TRBV7-2	TRBD1	-	TRBJ2-5	TGTGCCAGCAGCTTCCCCAGGGGGCAAGAGACCCAGTACTTC	CASSFPRGQETQYF
TRBV7-2	TRBD1	-	TRBJ1-6	TGTGCCAGCAGCGCCCGGCAGGGGGTAAATTCACCCCTCCACTTT	CASSARQGVNSPLHF
TRBV29-1	-	many	TRBJ2-5	TGCAGCGTTGATTTAGGGGAGACCCAGTACTTC	CSVDLGETQYF
TRBV6-2/TRBV6-3	-	once	TRBJ1-1	TGTGCCAGCTCTAAGCAGGGACCCCTCACTGAAGCTTTCTTT	CASSKQGPLTEAFF
TRBV6-5	-	-	TRBJ2-1	TGTGCCAGCAGAATGGGACTCAGCTCCTACAATGAGCAGTTCTTC	CASRMGLSSYNEQFF
TRBV28	-	-	TRBJ2-1	TGTGCCAGCAGTAAACCTGTTTTTGATGAGCAGTTCTTC	CASSKPVFDEQFF
TRBV20-1	TRBD1	-	TRBJ1-2	TGCAGTGCTAGCCGGGCAGGGGGGGTGAATGGCTACACCTTC	CSASRAGGVNGYTF
TRBV25-1	-	-	TRBJ2-6	TGTGCCAGCAGTGTTATTGATGATTACTCTGGGGCCAACGTCCTGACTTTC	CASSVIDDYSGANVLTF
TRBV7-8	-	-	TRBJ1-1	TGTGCCAGCAGCCAAACACAGGGCCTGAACACTGAAGCTTTCTTT	CASSQTQGLNTEAFF
TRBV6-1	-	-	TRBJ1-1	TGTGCCACCCTGGGACCTCCTGAAGCTTTCTTT	CATLGPPEAFF